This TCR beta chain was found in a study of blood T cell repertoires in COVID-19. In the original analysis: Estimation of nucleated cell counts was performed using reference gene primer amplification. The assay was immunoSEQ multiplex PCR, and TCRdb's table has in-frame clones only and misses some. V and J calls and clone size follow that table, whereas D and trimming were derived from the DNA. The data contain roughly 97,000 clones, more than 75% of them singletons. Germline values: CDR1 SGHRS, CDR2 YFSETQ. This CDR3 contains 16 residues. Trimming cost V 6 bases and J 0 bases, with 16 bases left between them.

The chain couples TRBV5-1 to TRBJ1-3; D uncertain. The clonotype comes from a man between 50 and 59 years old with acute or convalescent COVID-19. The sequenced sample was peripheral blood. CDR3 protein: CASTREARHSGNTIYF. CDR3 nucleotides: TGCGCCAGCACAAGGGAGGCACGCCACTCTGGAAACACCATATATTTT.